Below, 21 T cell receptor beta chains from the same sample are listed, as sequenced in a study of blood T cell repertoires in COVID-19. TCRdb's table, derived via immunoSEQ multiplex PCR, lists solely in-frame clones and lacks some. The data contain 150,000 to 200,000 clones, approximately 80% of them singletons. Sequencing was performed on PBMCs or T cells enriched from blood (not recorded which). The origin of the receptors is a man aged 45-65 years who had recovered from COVID-19.

The V gene is TRBV4-1, the J gene TRBJ1-2, with TRBD1 matching 7 bases. Germline V gene lookup returns CDR1 MGHRA and CDR2 YSYEKL. The CDR3 is made up of 16 amino acids. The ends lost 3 bases at V and 2 bases at J; junction bases unmatched: 9. The CDR3 DNA is TGCGCCAGCAGCCAGGAGCCAGGGACAGCCAACTATGGCTACACCTTC. Its translation: CASSQEPGTANYGYTF.

The chain has TRBV24-1 and TRBJ2-7; TRBD2 aligns across 8 bases. CDR3 length: 15 amino acids. Germline lookup yields CDR1 KGHDR and CDR2 SFDVKD. The junction had 6 bases not matched to a gene; V was cut back by 1 base and J by 5 bases. In DNA form, the CDR3 reads TGTGCCACCAGTGATTTTACGCGGGAGGCGAACGAGCAGTACTTC. Its translation: CATSDFTREANEQYF.

This clone was counted a single time. This chain connects TRBV7-9 to TRBJ1-4; the D gene is possibly TRBD1 (6 bases). The CDR3 covers 14 residues. The V and J ends lost 5 bases and 10 bases respectively, with 17 bases between them. In germline, CDR1 is SEHNR, CDR2 FQNEAQ (reference sequence). In nucleotides, the CDR3 is TGTGCCAGCAGCCCCTCAGGGGAGTTGGGAAAACTGTTTTTT. This gives the protein CASSPSGELGKLFF.

This chain links TRBV5-1 with TRBJ2-3, with 8 bases fitting TRBD1. The V and J ends lost 4 bases and 0 bases, in that order; junction bases with no gene match: 4. Germline CDR1 SGHRS, CDR2 YFSETQ. This CDR3 region has 15 residues. The CDR3 bases are TGCGCCAGCAGCCCAGGGGGCACGAGCACAGATACGCAGTATTTT. Amino acids: CASSPGGTSTDTQYF.

V gene TRBV5-1 combines with J gene TRBJ2-3; D perhaps matches TRBD2 (6 bases). CDR3 length: 15 amino acids. The V end was cut by 0 bases, the J end by 6 bases, with 14 bases between. Germline V gene data show CDR1 as SGHRS and CDR2 as YFSETQ. CDR3 loop: CASSLDGSGEDTQYF. Written as DNA, the CDR3 is TGCGCCAGCAGCTTGGACGGGAGTGGGGAGGATACGCAGTATTTT.

The J gene is TRBJ2-2, the V gene TRBV29-1; 7 positions agree with TRBD2. The J segment lost 0 bases and the V segment lost 0 bases, leaving 4 bases of the junction unmatched. Looked up from germline, CDR1 is SQVTM and CDR2 is ANQGSEA. The CDR3 sequence is 16 residues long. For the CDR3, the DNA is TGCAGCGTTGAAGATCAGCGGGGCGCGAACACCGGGGAGCTGTTTTTT. Its protein is CSVEDQRGANTGELFF.

The chain is built from TRBV28 and TRBJ1-5, with D maybe TRBD1 (6 bases). Per germline, CDR1 MDHEN and CDR2 SYDVKM. The V and J ends lost 6 bases and 0 bases respectively, with 12 bases between them. The CDR3 is 15 residues long. The CDR3 protein is CASSPTGFSNQPQHF. For the CDR3, the DNA is TGTGCCAGCAGCCCAACAGGGTTTAGCAATCAGCCCCAGCATTTT.

The chain carries TRBV20-1 and TRBJ2-1; 8 positions agree with TRBD1. Germline-derived CDR1 and CDR2 are DFQATT and SNEGSKA (reference sequence). CDR3 length: 18 amino acids. V lost 3 bases to trimming and J lost 8 bases; unmatched junction nucleotides: 21. Written as DNA, the CDR3 is TGCAGTGCTAGTGCCCCCCCCTTGGGACAGGTGGCCTGGGATGAGCAGTTCTTC. This encodes CSASAPPLGQVAWDEQFF.

Concerning this clone: Within the sample, other DNA sequences also encode this same CDR3. The chain recombines TRBV7-9 with TRBJ2-7, with D possibly being TRBD2 (7 bases). From germline, CDR1 is SEHNR and CDR2 FQNEAQ (reference sequence). Trimming pared 0 bases from V and 2 bases from J, leaving 8 bases between. The CDR3 runs 14 residues. The CDR3 protein is CASSLAGGPYEQYF. The CDR3 region has the DNA TGTGCCAGCAGCTTAGCGGGGGGGCCCTACGAGCAGTACTTC.

The chain uses TRBV19 and TRBJ1-5; 7 nucleotides agree with TRBD1. V dropped 7 bases and J dropped 7; count of bases not matched to a gene: 4. Germline CDR1 reads LNHDA; CDR2 reads SQIVND (reference sequence). The CDR3 length is 12 residues. CDR3 in DNA: TGTGCCAGTAACACGGACAGGCAGCCCCAGCATTTT. It codes for CASNTDRQPQHF.

The chain is built from TRBV7-9 and TRBJ1-1, with TRBD1 matching over 10 bases. The CDR3 is 14 amino acids. With V trimmed by 9 bases and J by 5 bases, 9 bases remained unmatched. Germline V gene lookup returns CDR1 SEHNR and CDR2 FQNEAQ (reference sequence). The CDR3 loop reads CASLPDRGRTEAFF. The CDR3 DNA reads as TGTGCCAGTCTACCCGACAGGGGGCGAACTGAAGCTTTCTTT.

This clone turned up a few times. The V and J genes are TRBV5-1 and TRBJ1-1; D gene uncertain. Germline lookup yields CDR1 SGHRS and CDR2 YFSETQ. Trimming removed 0 bases from V and 9 bases from J, with 9 bases in between. The CDR3 spans 12 residues. The CDR3 DNA reads TGCGCCAGCAGCTTGGTAGAGGGCCAAGCTTTCTTT. It encodes CASSLVEGQAFF. Full variable domain (remainder filled in from reference TRBV5-1 and TRBJ1-1): KAGVTQTPRYLIKTRGQQVTLSCSPISGHRSVSWYQQTPGQGLQFLFEYFSETQRNKGNFPGRFSGRQFSNSRSEMNVSTLELGDSALYLCASSLVEGQAFFGQGTRLTVV.

This chain links TRBV11-2 with TRBJ1-6; 7 nucleotides agree with TRBD1. This CDR3 has 14 amino acids. Trimming removed 6 bases from V and 7 bases from J; junction bases left unmatched: 6. Germline CDR1 and CDR2: SGHAT and FQNNGV. CDR3: CASRPGTANSPLHF. The CDR3 DNA sequence: TGTGCCAGCAGGCCCGGGACAGCCAATTCACCCCTCCACTTT.

The chain is built from TRBV29-1 and TRBJ1-1; D is perhaps TRBD1 (5 bases). This CDR3 has 12 residues. CDR1 and CDR2 (germline): SQVTM, ANQGSEA. In DNA form, the CDR3 reads TGCGGGGGGGGAAATGGTAGGGCTGAAGCTTTCTTT. It yields the protein CGGGNGRAEAFF.

The genes are TRBV2 and TRBJ2-1; 12 bases match TRBD2. This CDR3 is built from 15 residues. After removal of 8 bases from V and 6 bases from J, the junction contained 8 bases not matched to a gene. In germline, CDR1 is SNHLY, CDR2 FYNNEI. The CDR3 DNA follows: TGTGCCAGCGAACGACTAGCGGGAGCCCCCAATGAGCAGTTCTTC. It is translated as CASERLAGAPNEQFF.

This sequence joins TRBV18 and TRBJ2-3, with TRBD1 matching over 8 bases. The J segment lost 3 bases and the V segment lost 3 bases, leaving 5 bases of the junction unmatched. The CDR3 is made up of 15 amino acids. The germline V gene has CDR1 KGHSH and CDR2 LQKENI. The DNA of the CDR3 is TGTGCCAGCTCACCGAACAGGGGGACAACAGATACGCAGTATTTT. It codes for CASSPNRGTTDTQYF. The complete variable domain, with remaining parts taken from reference TRBV18 and TRBJ2-3, reads NAGVMQNPRHLVRRRGQEARLRCSPMKGHSHVYWYRQLPEEGLKFMVYLQKENIIDESGMPKERFSAEFPKEGPSILRIQQVVRGDSAAYFCASSPNRGTTDTQYFGPGTRLTVL.

The CDR3 nucleotides read TGTGCCAGCAGTCCCCTAGTGGCAGATACGCAGTATTTT. It codes for CASSPLVADTQYF. This chain connects TRBV27 to TRBJ2-3; D uncertain. This CDR3 has 13 residues. The V gene lost 5 bases and the J gene lost 4 bases, with 10 bases spanning the gap. The germline V gene has CDR1 MNHEY and CDR2 SMNVEV (reference sequence).

This clone appeared once. V gene TRBV4-2 combines with J gene TRBJ2-2, with 7 bases fitting TRBD2. This CDR3 is 17 amino acids long. J gave up 3 bases and V 4 bases, and 11 bases lay outside the gene matches. Germline loops: CDR1 LGHNA, CDR2 YNFKEQ. Here the CDR3 reads CASSPEGLADDTGELFF. CDR3 DNA: TGTGCCAGCAGCCCGGAGGGTCTAGCGGATGACACCGGGGAGCTGTTTTTT.

In its sample, this clone was seen a few times. This rearrangement joins TRBV24-1 to TRBJ2-7; 7 bases align to TRBD1. Trimming took 4 bases from V and 6 from J; bases not matched to a gene: 14. CDR3 length: 16 amino acids. Per germline, CDR1 KGHDR and CDR2 SFDVKD. CDR3 sequence: CATSDPRQGVDGEQYF. The DNA for the CDR3 is TGTGCCACCAGTGACCCTAGACAGGGCGTAGACGGCGAGCAGTACTTC.

The J gene is TRBJ2-7, the V gene TRBV5-6; 7 bases line up with TRBD1. This CDR3 region has 15 residues. The V gene end was trimmed by 0 bases and the J gene end by 4 bases; junction bases not matched to a gene: 7. Per germline, CDR1 SGHDT and CDR2 YYEEEE. CDR3 coding DNA: TGTGCCAGCAGCTTGGAGTACGGGACAGAATACGAGCAGTACTTC. It codes for CASSLEYGTEYEQYF.

This clone has a single count. The chain carries TRBV9 and TRBJ2-5; 10 positions agree with TRBD2. V was pared by 4 bases and J by 5 bases, with 8 bases of the junction left unmatched. Germline V gene sequence: CDR1 SGDLS, CDR2 YYNGEE. The CDR3 has 15 residues. CDR3 nucleotide sequence: TGTGCCAGCAGCCCAATAGCGGGAGGAGGTGAGACCCAGTACTTC. Its protein is CASSPIAGGGETQYF.